These 25 T cell receptor beta chains came from one sample sequenced in a study of blood T cells in healthy people across ages (dated by TCRdb to 2013 to 2016). Libraries were made using 5' RACE. Sequencing used an Illumina HiSeq 2500. The second PCR ran for roughly 7 to 12 cycles and used a J-beta primer mix along with a sample-barcoded 5' primer. TCRdb ran its own pipeline on the public reads, namely fastp trimming at Q25 and MiXCR clone calling, and kept in-frame beta chains. CDR3 protein sequences are deduplicated, and each keeps its most common genes and DNA. The sample contains about 700,000 distinct CDR3 sequences, 32% of them found a single time. The ten top clones hold 15% of the sample. The sample consisted of blood. The source of these receptors is a woman aged 80 or over in good health. Donor details come from another sample of the same person, matched by shared clones.

Details on this clonotype: A read error may be the cause here, since a much bigger clone is one base away. The rearrangement links TRBV2 to TRBJ2-1; D may be TRBD2 (6 bases). The CDR3 is 14 amino acids. With 6 bases removed from V and 8 bases from J, the gap between germline ends came to 17 bases. Germline V CDR1 and CDR2: SNHLY, FYNNEI. DNA of the CDR3: TGTGCCAGCAGGGCGATAGGACCGGGGGATGAGCAGTTCTTC. Protein product: CASRAIGPGDEQFF.

This chain uses TRBV5-1 with TRBJ2-7; 11 nucleotides agree with TRBD1. The V and J ends lost 4 bases and 5 bases, in that order; junction bases with no gene match: 8. The CDR3 has 15 residues. In germline, CDR1 is SGHRS, CDR2 YFSETQ. This chain's CDR3 is CASSHHRDRGDEQYF. The CDR3 DNA reads as TGCGCCAGCAGCCACCACCGGGACAGGGGGGACGAGCAGTACTTC. The full variable domain, completed using reference TRBV5-1 and TRBJ2-7, is KAGVTQTPRYLIKTRGQQVTLSCSPISGHRSVSWYQQTPGQGLQFLFEYFSETQRNKGNFPGRFSGRQFSNSRSEMNVSTLELGDSALYLCASSHHRDRGDEQYFGPGTRLTVT.

In the case of this clonotype: This sequence may be a read error, since a much larger clone differs from it by one base. The chain employs TRBV4-3 and TRBJ2-2, with 9 bases that match TRBD1. V shed 8 bases, J shed 5 bases, and the junction held 9 bases outside the gene matches. The V gene's germline CDR1 is LGHNA and CDR2 YSLEER. This CDR3 is built from 15 residues. CDR3 sequence reads: CASGPVTGGTGELFF. DNA for the CDR3: TGCGCCAGCGGCCCCGTGACAGGGGGGACCGGGGAGCTGTTTTTT.

A remark on this clonotype: The junction and the germline gene differ at one end; a read error may be behind it. This sequence joins TRBV20-1 and TRBJ1-1; 9 bases match TRBD1. Germline lookup yields CDR1 DFQATT and CDR2 SNEGSKA (reference sequence). The CDR3 loop spans 20 amino acids. As DNA, the CDR3 is TGCAGTGCTAGAGATCTCGACAGGGGGAACCTCAGGGGTCCTTCCACTGAAGTTTTCTTT. It is translated as CSARDLDRGNLRGPSTEVFF.

This clonotype was observed many times. The chain joins TRBV7-3 to TRBJ1-2, with 9 positions matching TRBD1. Germline CDR1 SGHTA, CDR2 FQGTGA. The V and J ends lost 0 bases and 8 bases, in that order; junction bases with no gene match: 10. This CDR3 spans 16 amino acids. Here the CDR3 reads CASSLTSTGTGQGYTF. CDR3 nucleotides: TGTGCCAGCAGCTTAACGAGCACCGGGACAGGGCAGGGCTACACCTTC.

This clonotype was picked up many times. This chain links TRBV7-9 with TRBJ2-7; TRBD1 agrees at 9 bases. Germline V lookup: CDR1 SEHNR, CDR2 FQNEAQ (reference sequence). The CDR3 spans 14 residues. V lost 2 bases and J lost 5; bases outside the gene matches: 4. The CDR3 DNA sequence: TGTGCCAGCAGCTTAACTGGGACAGGGAACGAGCAGTACTTC. Translation gives CASSLTGTGNEQYF.

Turning to this clonotype: This may be a read error, as it is one base from a much larger clone. V usage is TRBV20-1 and J usage is TRBJ2-1; TRBD2 might be the D (5 bases). CDR1 DFQATT and CDR2 SNEGSKA come from the germline V gene (reference sequence). The CDR3 covers 15 residues. The CDR3 here is CSTRDLVSSYNEQFF. As DNA, the CDR3 is TGCAGTACTAGAGATCTCGTCAGCTCCTACAATGAGCAGTTCTTC.

Only a few counts were recorded for this clonotype. The chain links TRBV5-1 to TRBJ1-2; maybe TRBD1 (6 bases). V was clipped by 4 bases and J by 4 bases, with 8 bases between them. The CDR3 spans 12 residues. Germline assignment: CDR1 SGHRS and CDR2 YFSETQ. Here the CDR3 reads CASSTGTYGYTF. CDR3 DNA sequence: TGCGCCAGCAGCACAGGGACCTATGGCTACACCTTC. The variable domain in full, with the rest retrieved from reference TRBV5-1 and TRBJ1-2, is KAGVTQTPRYLIKTRGQQVTLSCSPISGHRSVSWYQQTPGQGLQFLFEYFSETQRNKGNFPGRFSGRQFSNSRSEMNVSTLELGDSALYLCASSTGTYGYTFGSGTRLTVV.

This rearrangement joins TRBV7-6 to TRBJ2-2; D is unclear. Trimming stripped 1 base from V and 7 bases from J, with 10 bases between. Germline V CDR1 and CDR2: SGHVS, FNYEAQ. The CDR3 has 14 amino acids. The CDR3 DNA follows: TGTGCCAGCAGCTTAGTGCTTGGGGACGGGGAGCTGTTTTTT. This codes for CASSLVLGDGELFF.

In this sample, this clonotype turned up many times. The rearrangement joins TRBV6-4 to TRBJ1-5; D uncertain. Between the trimmed V and J ends, which lost 2 bases and 3 bases, there was a span of 14 bases. Germline V gives CDR1 MRHNA, CDR2 SNTAGT. The CDR3 length is 16 residues. CDR3 residues: CASSDLQESDNQPQHF. The DNA of the CDR3 is TGTGCCAGCAGTGACCTCCAGGAGTCCGACAATCAGCCCCAGCATTTT.

This clonotype was observed many times. The V and J genes are TRBV15 and TRBJ1-2; 9 bases agree with TRBD1. There are 16 residues in the CDR3. Trimming cost V 1 base and J 4 bases; bases outside gene matches: 7. Germline assignment: CDR1 LNHNV and CDR2 YYDKDF (reference sequence). The CDR3: CATSRGRTGEIYGYTF. The CDR3 nucleotides are TGTGCCACCAGCAGAGGGAGGACAGGGGAGATCTATGGCTACACCTTC.

This clonotype came up a few times. The V gene is TRBV12-3 or TRBV12-4, the J gene TRBJ1-5, with a possible D match to TRBD1 (5 bases). The CDR3 covers 15 residues. V was cut by 4 bases and J by 3 bases, with 13 bases left in between. CDR3 protein: CASSSQTGVNQPQHF. CDR3 in DNA: TGTGCCAGCAGTTCTCAGACGGGGGTCAATCAGCCCCAGCATTTT.

This clonotype showed up many times. The chain couples TRBV29-1 to TRBJ2-7; weak D call: TRBD2 (6 bases). The V gene's germline CDR1 is SQVTM and CDR2 ANQGSEA. The CDR3 runs 13 residues. The V gene lost 7 bases and the J gene lost 3 bases, with 16 bases spanning the gap. CDR3 DNA: TGCAGCGCGGAGGGCCTAAACAGCTACGAGCAGTACTTC. Translating it yields CSAEGLNSYEQYF.

Worth noting for this clonotype: One junction end does not reproduce the germline sequence, and a read error may be involved. The chain uses TRBV3-1 and TRBJ2-5; 7 bases align to TRBD2. The J call is uncertain, as TRBJ2-4 better fits the DNA end. CDR1 and CDR2 (germline): LGHDT, YNNKEL (reference sequence). This CDR3 has 16 amino acids. The CDR3 DNA reads TGTGCCGGCAGTCAATCTGCGGGAGCGGTCAAAAACATTCAGTACTTC. Protein product: CAGSQSAGAVKNIQYF.

J is TRBJ1-5 and V is TRBV30; TRBD1 matches 7 bases. CDR3 size: 14 residues. The V gene's germline CDR1 is GTSNPN and CDR2 SVGIG (reference sequence). V lost 7 bases and J lost 0; bases outside the gene matches: 6. The CDR3 DNA follows: TGTGCCTTTAGACAGGGCCTTAGCAATCAGCCCCAGCATTTT. Its protein is CAFRQGLSNQPQHF. Full variable domain (outside the CDR3, taken from reference TRBV30 and TRBJ1-5): SQTIHQWPATLVQPVGSPLSLECTVEGTSNPNLYWYRQAAGRGLQLLFYSVGIGQISSEVPQNLSASRPQDRQFILSSKKLLLSDSGFYLCAFRQGLSNQPQHFGDGTRLSIL.

This clonotype came up a few times. The chain combines TRBV2 with TRBJ1-4; 9 positions match TRBD1. Germline assignment: CDR1 SNHLY and CDR2 FYNNEI. With 2 bases clipped from V and 8 bases from J, the junction kept 9 bases outside the gene matches. CDR3 length equals 16 residues. DNA of the CDR3: TGTGCCAGCAGTGAACACCGGGGGACAGGGCGAGAAAAACTGTTTTTT. Its translation: CASSEHRGTGREKLFF.

This sequence joins TRBV6-1 and TRBJ1-4, with unresolved D. The CDR3 extends over 12 amino acids. V was clipped by 6 bases and J by 11 bases, with 13 bases between them. CDR1 is MNHNS, CDR2 SASEGT, per germline. CDR3 in amino acids: CASSHSLVKLFF. CDR3 bases: TGTGCCAGCAGCCACTCTTTGGTCAAACTGTTTTTT.

The sample holds many counts of this clonotype. The chain uses TRBV7-3 and TRBJ2-1; 8 bases line up with TRBD1. This CDR3 comprises 15 residues. The germline gives CDR1 SGHTA, CDR2 FQGTGA. J gave up 6 bases and V 4 bases, and 8 bases lay outside the gene matches. The CDR3 here is CASSSGAGTGNEQFF. CDR3 DNA sequence: TGTGCCAGCAGCTCTGGGGCCGGGACAGGCAATGAGCAGTTCTTC.

This clonotype was picked up a small number of times. V is TRBV28 and J is TRBJ2-2; D unresolved. V was cut by 6 bases and J by 4 bases, with 12 bases left in between. The CDR3 is 14 residues long. Germline loops: CDR1 MDHEN, CDR2 SYDVKM. The CDR3 region is CASSLGAATGELFF. The CDR3 bases are TGTGCCAGCAGCCTCGGAGCCGCCACCGGGGAGCTGTTTTTT.

This clonotype was recorded a few times. The V gene is TRBV20-1, the J gene TRBJ2-3; 11 positions agree with TRBD2. CDR3 length equals 16 residues. The germline V gene has CDR1 DFQATT and CDR2 SNEGSKA (reference sequence). The V segment lost 5 bases and the J segment 2 bases; nucleotides outside the gene matches: 9. CDR3 DNA: TGCAGTGCTGAAAACCTACTAGCGGGGGCCACAGATACGCAGTATTTT. Translated, it gives CSAENLLAGATDTQYF.

Notes on this clonotype: A junction boundary mismatches the germline segment, possibly from a read error. This chain uses TRBV7-7 with TRBJ2-2, with TRBD1 matching 9 bases. CDR1 SSHAT and CDR2 FNYEAQ come from the germline V gene (reference sequence). There are 16 residues in the CDR3. DNA for the CDR3: TGTGCTAGCAGCCTCGACGGGACAGGGCTCACCGGGGAGCTGTTTTTT. This translates into CASSLDGTGLTGELFF.

The chain carries TRBV25-1 and TRBJ1-4, with D tentatively TRBD1 (5 bases). Germline CDR1 and CDR2: MGHDK and SYGVNS. Trimming took 8 bases from V and 0 from J, leaving 10 bases between them. The CDR3 length is 14 residues. The CDR3 DNA reads as TGTGCCAGCCGCGAGACAGCAACTAATGAAAAACTGTTTTTT. It codes for CASRETATNEKLFF.

This clonotype was counted at least ten times. This rearrangement joins TRBV6-5 to TRBJ1-1; TRBD1 matches at 8 bases. The V gene's germline CDR1 is MNHEY and CDR2 SVGAGI. This CDR3 has 15 amino acids. With 6 bases clipped from V and 1 base from J, the junction kept 7 bases outside the gene matches. The CDR3 region has the DNA TGTGCCAGCAGAGCAGGGGGCAGCCCGAACACTGAAGCTTTCTTT. Its translation: CASRAGGSPNTEAFF.

This clonotype was recorded at least ten times. V gene TRBV20-1 combines with J gene TRBJ2-1, with D perhaps TRBD1 (5 bases). Trimming left V 1 base short and J 7 bases short, with 23 bases between. Germline loops: CDR1 DFQATT, CDR2 SNEGSKA (reference sequence). There are 17 residues in the CDR3. The CDR3 loop reads CSARALPGFQARNEQFF. In DNA form, the CDR3 reads TGCAGTGCTAGAGCACTTCCAGGGTTCCAAGCTCGTAATGAGCAGTTCTTC.

In the case of this clonotype: A much more abundant neighbour one base away suggests this may be a read error. This sequence joins TRBV12-3 or TRBV12-4 and TRBJ2-3; 9 nucleotides line up with TRBD1. Trimming took 5 bases from V and 4 from J; bases not matched to a gene: 7. This CDR3 is 15 amino acids long. The CDR3: CASSLRTGAADTQYF. DNA for the CDR3: TGTGCCAGCAGTCTACGGACAGGGGCCGCAGATACGCAGTATTTT.